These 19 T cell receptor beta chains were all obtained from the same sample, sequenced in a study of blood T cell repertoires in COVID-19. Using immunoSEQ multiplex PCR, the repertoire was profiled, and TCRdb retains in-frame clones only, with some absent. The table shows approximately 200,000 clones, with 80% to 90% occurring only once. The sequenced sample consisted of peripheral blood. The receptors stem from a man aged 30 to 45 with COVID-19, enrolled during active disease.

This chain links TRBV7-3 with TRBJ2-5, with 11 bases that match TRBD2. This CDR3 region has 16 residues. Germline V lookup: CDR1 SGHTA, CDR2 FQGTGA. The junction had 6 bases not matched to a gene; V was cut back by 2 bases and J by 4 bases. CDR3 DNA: TGTGCCAGCAGCTTAGACGGAGGGACTAGCGGAGAGACCCAGTACTTC. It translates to CASSLDGGTSGETQYF.

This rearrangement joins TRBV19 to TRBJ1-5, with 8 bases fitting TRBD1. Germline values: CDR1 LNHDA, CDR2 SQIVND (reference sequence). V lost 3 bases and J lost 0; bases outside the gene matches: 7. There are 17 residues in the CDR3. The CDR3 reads CASSIDRGGYSNQPQHF. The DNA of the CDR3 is TGTGCCAGTAGTATCGACAGGGGAGGATATAGCAATCAGCCCCAGCATTTT. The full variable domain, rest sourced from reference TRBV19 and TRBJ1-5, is DGGITQSPKYLFRKEGQNVTLSCEQNLNHDAMYWYRQDPGQGLRLIYYSQIVNDFQKGDIAEGYSVSREKKESFPLTVTSAQKNPTAFYLCASSIDRGGYSNQPQHFGDGTRLSIL.

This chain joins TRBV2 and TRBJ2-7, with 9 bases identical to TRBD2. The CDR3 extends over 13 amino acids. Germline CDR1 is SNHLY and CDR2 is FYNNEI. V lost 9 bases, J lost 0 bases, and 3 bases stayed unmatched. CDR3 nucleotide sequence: TGTGCCAGTTTAGCGGGGGCCTCCTACGAGCAGTACTTC. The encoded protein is CASLAGASYEQYF.

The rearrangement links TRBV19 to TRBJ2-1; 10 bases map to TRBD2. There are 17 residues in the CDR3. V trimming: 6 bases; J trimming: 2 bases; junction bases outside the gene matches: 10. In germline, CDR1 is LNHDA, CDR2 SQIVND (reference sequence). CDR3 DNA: TGTGCCAGTAGCAGCGTGGATAGCGGGAGGACCTACAATGAGCAGTTCTTC. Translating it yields CASSSVDSGRTYNEQFF.

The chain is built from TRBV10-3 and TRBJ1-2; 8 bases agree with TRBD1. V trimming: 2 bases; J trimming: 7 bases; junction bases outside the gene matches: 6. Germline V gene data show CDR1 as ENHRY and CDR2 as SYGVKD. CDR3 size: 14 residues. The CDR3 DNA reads TGTGCCATCAGTGAGCTCCAGGGGGCGTTTGGCTACACCTTC. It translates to CAISELQGAFGYTF.

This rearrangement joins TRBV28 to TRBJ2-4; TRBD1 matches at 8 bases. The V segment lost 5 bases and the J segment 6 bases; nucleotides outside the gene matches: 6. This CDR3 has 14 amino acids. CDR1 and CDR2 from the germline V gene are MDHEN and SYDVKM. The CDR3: CASSRNTGGNIQYF. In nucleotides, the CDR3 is TGTGCCAGCAGTCGGAACACAGGGGGAAACATTCAGTACTTC.

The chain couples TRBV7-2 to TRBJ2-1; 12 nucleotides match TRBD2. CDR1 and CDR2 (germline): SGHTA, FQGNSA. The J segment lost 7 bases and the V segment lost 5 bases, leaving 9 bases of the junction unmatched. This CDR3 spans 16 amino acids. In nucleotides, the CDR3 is TGTGCCAGCAGCATACTAGCGGGAGGACTCCGAAATGAGCAGTTCTTC. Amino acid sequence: CASSILAGGLRNEQFF.

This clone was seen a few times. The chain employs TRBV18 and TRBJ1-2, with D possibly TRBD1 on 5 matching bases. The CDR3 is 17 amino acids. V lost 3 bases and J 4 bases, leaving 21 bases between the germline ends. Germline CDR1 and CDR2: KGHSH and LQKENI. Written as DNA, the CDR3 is TGTGCCAGCTCACCTTTCCCCCGGGACTCCCGCCTCTATGGCTACACCTTC. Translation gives CASSPFPRDSRLYGYTF.

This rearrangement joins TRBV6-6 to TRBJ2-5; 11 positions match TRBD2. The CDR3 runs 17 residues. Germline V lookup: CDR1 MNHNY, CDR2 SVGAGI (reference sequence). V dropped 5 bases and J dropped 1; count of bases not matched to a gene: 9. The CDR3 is CASSLSTSGTFQETQYF. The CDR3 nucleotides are TGTGCCAGCAGTCTATCGACTAGCGGGACATTCCAAGAGACCCAGTACTTC.

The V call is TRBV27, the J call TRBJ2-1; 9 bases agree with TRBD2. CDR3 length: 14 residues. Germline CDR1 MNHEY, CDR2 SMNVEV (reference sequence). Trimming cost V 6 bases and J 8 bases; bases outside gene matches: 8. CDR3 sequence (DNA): TGTGCCAGCAGCGTGCGGGAGGGCCACTATGAGCAGTTCTTC. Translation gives CASSVREGHYEQFF.

The chain's CDR3 is CASSPGLANNEQFF. The CDR3 coding sequence is TGTGCCAGCAGTCCGGGACTAGCTAACAATGAGCAGTTCTTC. The gene calls are TRBV3-1 (or the pseudogene TRBV3-2) and TRBJ2-1, with 9 bases identical to TRBD2. The trim removed 6 bases at V and 5 bases at J, leaving 5 bases unmatched. Looked up from germline, CDR1 is LGHDT and CDR2 is YNNKEL (reference sequence). This CDR3 comprises 14 residues.

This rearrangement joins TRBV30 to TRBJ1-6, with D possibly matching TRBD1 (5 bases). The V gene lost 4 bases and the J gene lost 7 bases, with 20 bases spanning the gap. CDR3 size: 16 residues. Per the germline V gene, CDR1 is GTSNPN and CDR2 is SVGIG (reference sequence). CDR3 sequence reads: CAWTLIDSVGNSPLHF. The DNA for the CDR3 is TGTGCCTGGACCCTGATCGACAGTGTAGGAAATTCACCCCTCCACTTT. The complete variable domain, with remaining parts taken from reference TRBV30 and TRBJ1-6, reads SQTIHQWPATLVQPVGSPLSLECTVEGTSNPNLYWYRQAAGRGLQLLFYSVGIGQISSEVPQNLSASRPQDRQFILSSKKLLLSDSGFYLCAWTLIDSVGNSPLHFGNGTRLTVT.

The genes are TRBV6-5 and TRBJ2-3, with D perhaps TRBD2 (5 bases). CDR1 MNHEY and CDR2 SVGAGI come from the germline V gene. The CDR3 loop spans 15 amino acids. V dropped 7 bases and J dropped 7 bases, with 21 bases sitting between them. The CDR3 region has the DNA TGTGCCAGCACCCCGGGGAGAGGAAGCACCTATACGCAGTATTTT. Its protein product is CASTPGRGSTYTQYF.

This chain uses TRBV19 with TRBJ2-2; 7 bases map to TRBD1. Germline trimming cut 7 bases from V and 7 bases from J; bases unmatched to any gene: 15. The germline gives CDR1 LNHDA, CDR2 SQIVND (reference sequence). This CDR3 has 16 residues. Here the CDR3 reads CASTSFAGGQNGELFF. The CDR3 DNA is TGTGCCAGTACTTCTTTCGCTGGGGGACAGAACGGGGAGCTGTTTTTT. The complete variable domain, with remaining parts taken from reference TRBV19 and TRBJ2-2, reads DGGITQSPKYLFRKEGQNVTLSCEQNLNHDAMYWYRQDPGQGLRLIYYSQIVNDFQKGDIAEGYSVSREKKESFPLTVTSAQKNPTAFYLCASTSFAGGQNGELFFGEGSRLTVL.

CDR3 in amino acids: CASSKSTGYLGEKLFF. DNA of the CDR3: TGTGCCAGCAGCAAAAGTACAGGGTACTTAGGAGAAAAACTGTTTTTT. The chain uses TRBV21-1 and TRBJ1-4; the listed D gene, TRBD1, was not tested against the DNA. TRBV21-1 is given as a pseudogene. The CDR3 is 16 amino acids.

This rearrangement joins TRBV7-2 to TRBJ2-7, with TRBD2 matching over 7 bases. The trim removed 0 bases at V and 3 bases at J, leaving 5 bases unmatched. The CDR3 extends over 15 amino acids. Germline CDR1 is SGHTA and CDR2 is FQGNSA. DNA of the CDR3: TGTGCCAGCAGCTTAGCAGACGGGAGGAACTACGAGCAGTACTTC. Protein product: CASSLADGRNYEQYF.

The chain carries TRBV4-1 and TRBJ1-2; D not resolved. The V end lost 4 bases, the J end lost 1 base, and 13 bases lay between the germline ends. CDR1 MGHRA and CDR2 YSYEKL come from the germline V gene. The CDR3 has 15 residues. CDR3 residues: CASSPDTDNNYGYTF. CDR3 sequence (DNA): TGCGCCAGCAGCCCTGACACCGATAATAACTATGGCTACACCTTC.

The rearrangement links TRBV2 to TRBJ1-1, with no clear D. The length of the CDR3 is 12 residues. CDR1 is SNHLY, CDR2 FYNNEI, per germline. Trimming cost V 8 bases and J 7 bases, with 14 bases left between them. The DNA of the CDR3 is TGTGCCAGCGGGCCAGAGATGGGTGAAGCTTTCTTT. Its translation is CASGPEMGEAFF.

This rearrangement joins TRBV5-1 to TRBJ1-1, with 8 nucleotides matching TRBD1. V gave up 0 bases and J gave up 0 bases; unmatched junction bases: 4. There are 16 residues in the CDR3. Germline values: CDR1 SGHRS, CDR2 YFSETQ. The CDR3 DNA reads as TGCGCCAGCAGCTTGGGGACAGGGCTCCTGAACACTGAAGCTTTCTTT. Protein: CASSLGTGLLNTEAFF. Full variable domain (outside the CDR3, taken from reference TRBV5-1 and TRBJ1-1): KAGVTQTPRYLIKTRGQQVTLSCSPISGHRSVSWYQQTPGQGLQFLFEYFSETQRNKGNFPGRFSGRQFSNSRSEMNVSTLELGDSALYLCASSLGTGLLNTEAFFGQGTRLTVV.